What follows are 3 T cell receptor beta chains derived from one specimen sequenced in a study of T cells after yellow fever vaccination (dated 2019 in TCRdb). The label giving this sample's treatment or condition can be read as: live attenuated yellow fever vaccine strain. Libraries were prepared through 5' RACE. TCRdb lists the instrument as Illumina HiSeq 2500. The public reads were reanalyzed by TCRdb: fastp trimming at Q25, MiXCR alignment, in-frame beta chains only. Rows with a matching CDR3 protein are joined into one entry that keeps the most common DNA and genes. The sample table records more than 55,000 distinct CDR3 sequences; around 7.4% of these occur just once. 30% to 45% of the sample rests with the top ten. Sample: CD8+ T cells sorted from PBMCs, taken 15 days after the yellow fever booster vaccination. The receptors originated from a man in his thirties or forties who received the YFV17D yellow fever vaccine.

This clonotype was recorded at least ten times. The chain uses TRBV10-2 and TRBJ1-1; D not certain. The CDR3 contains 17 residues. Germline V lookup: CDR1 WSHSY, CDR2 SAAADI. V lost 3 bases and J 0 bases, leaving 17 bases between the germline ends. The CDR3 bases are TGCGCCAGCAGTGAAGGGATGCTGATAGATCTGAACACTGAAGCTTTCTTT. Its translation: CASSEGMLIDLNTEAFF.

This clonotype has at least ten counts. The J gene is TRBJ1-5, the V gene TRBV4-2, with D hard to call. From germline, CDR1 is LGHNA and CDR2 YNFKEQ. V shed 4 bases and J shed 3 bases, with 16 bases lying between them. CDR3 size: 16 residues. CDR3 in DNA: TGTGCCAGCAGCCGCCCTTTTTCCTCTTCCAATCAGCCCCAGCATTTT. Amino acid sequence: CASSRPFSSSNQPQHF.

The J gene is TRBJ1-6, the V gene TRBV5-4; the D gene is possibly TRBD1 (5 bases). The CDR3 is made up of 13 amino acids. Germline-derived CDR1 and CDR2 are SGHNT and YYREEE (reference sequence). V gave up 5 bases and J gave up 8 bases, with 11 bases separating them. Written as DNA, the CDR3 is TGTGCCAGCAGATGGAGGGGTGATTCACCCCTCCACTTT. This gives the protein CASRWRGDSPLHF.